The present T cell receptor (beta chain) was sequenced within a study of control samples from healthy donors and cancer patients. TCRdb's copy holds only in-frame clones and misses some; the assay was immunoSEQ multiplex PCR. The repertoire holds 100,000 to 150,000 clones, with approximately 84% as singletons. This TCR was recovered from a man younger than 35 in good health. The sequencing input was blood.

The CDR3 bases are TGTGCCAGCAGCTTTTCTGATAATCAGCCCCAGCATTTT. It translates to CASSFSDNQPQHF. J is TRBJ1-5 and V is TRBV11-2; D call uncertain. V was cut by 3 bases and J by 4 bases, with 7 bases left in between. This CDR3 contains 13 residues. Germline values: CDR1 SGHAT, CDR2 FQNNGV. Together with reference TRBV11-2 and TRBJ1-5, the CDR3 gives the full variable domain: EAGVAQSPRYKIIEKRQSVAFWCNPISGHATLYWYQQILGQGPKLLIQFQNNGVVDDSQLPKDRFSAERLKGVDSTLKIQPAKLEDSAVYLCASSFSDNQPQHFGDGTRLSIL.